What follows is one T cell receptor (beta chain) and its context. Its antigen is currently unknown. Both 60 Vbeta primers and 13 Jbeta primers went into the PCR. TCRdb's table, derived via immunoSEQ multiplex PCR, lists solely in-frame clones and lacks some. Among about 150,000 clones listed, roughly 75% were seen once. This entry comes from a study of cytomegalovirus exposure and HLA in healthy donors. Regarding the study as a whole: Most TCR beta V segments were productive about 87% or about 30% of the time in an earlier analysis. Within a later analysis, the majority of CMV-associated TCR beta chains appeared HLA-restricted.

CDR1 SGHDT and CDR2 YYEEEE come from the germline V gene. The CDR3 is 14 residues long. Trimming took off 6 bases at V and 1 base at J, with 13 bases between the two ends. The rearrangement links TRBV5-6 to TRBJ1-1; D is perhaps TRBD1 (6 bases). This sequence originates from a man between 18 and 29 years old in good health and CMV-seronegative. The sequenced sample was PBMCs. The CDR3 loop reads CASIRGGTNTEAFF. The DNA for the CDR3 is TGTGCCAGCATCAGGGGAGGGACGAACACTGAAGCTTTCTTT. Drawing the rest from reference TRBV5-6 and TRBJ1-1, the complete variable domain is DAGVTQSPTHLIKTRGQQVTLRCSPKSGHDTVSWYQQALGQGPQFIFQYYEEEERQRGNFPDRFSGHQFPNYSSELNVNALLLGDSALYLCASIRGGTNTEAFFGQGTRLTVV.